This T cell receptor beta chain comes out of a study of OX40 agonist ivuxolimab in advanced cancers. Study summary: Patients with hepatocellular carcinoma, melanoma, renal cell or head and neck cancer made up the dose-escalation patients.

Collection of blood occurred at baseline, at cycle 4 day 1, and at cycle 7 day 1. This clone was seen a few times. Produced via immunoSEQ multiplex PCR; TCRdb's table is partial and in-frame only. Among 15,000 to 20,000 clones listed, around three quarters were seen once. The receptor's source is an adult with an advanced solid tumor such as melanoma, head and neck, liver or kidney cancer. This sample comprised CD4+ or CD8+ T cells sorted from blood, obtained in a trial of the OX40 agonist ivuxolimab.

CDR3 region: CASSLGRGLGTQYF. The CDR3 DNA follows: TGTGCCAGCAGCTTAGGGCGCGGGTTAGGGACCCAGTACTTC. The J gene is TRBJ2-5, the V gene TRBV7-2, with a weak D call TRBD2 (5 bases). V shed 1 base and J shed 7 bases, with 13 bases lying between them. Germline assignment: CDR1 SGHTA and CDR2 FQGNSA. The CDR3 is 14 amino acids. The variable domain in full, completed from reference TRBV7-2 and TRBJ2-5, reads GAGVSQSPSNKVTEKGKDVELRCDPISGHTALYWYRQSLGQGLEFLIYFQGNSAPDKSGLPSDRFSAERTGGSVSTLTIQRTQQEDSAVYLCASSLGRGLGTQYFGPGTRLLVL.